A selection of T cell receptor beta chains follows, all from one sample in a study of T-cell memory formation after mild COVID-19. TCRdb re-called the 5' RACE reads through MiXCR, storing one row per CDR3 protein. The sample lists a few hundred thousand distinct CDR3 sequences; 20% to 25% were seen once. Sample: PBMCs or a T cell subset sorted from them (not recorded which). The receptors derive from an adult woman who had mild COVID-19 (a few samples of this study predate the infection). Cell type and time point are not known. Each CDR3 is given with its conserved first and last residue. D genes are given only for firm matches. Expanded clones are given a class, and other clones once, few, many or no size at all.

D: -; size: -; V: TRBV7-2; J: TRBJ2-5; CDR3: CASSARGGGETQYF; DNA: TGTGCCAGCAGCGCCCGGGGCGGCGGTGAGACCCAGTACTTC
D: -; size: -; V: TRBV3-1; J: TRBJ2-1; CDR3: CASSQDPRTASSYNEQFF; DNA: TGTGCCAGCAGCCAAGATCCCAGGACGGCGAGCTCCTACAATGAGCAGTTCTTC
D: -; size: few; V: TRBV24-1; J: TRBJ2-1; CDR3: CATSDFSSTVNNEQFF; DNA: TGTGCCACCAGTGATTTTAGCTCAACGGTGAACAATGAGCAGTTCTTC
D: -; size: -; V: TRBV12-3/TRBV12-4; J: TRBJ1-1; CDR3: CASSPRPPRVPEAFF; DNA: TGTGCCAGCAGTCCCCGGCCCCCAAGAGTGCCTGAAGCTTTCTTT
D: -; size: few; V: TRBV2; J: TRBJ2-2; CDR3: CATSRDANTGELFF; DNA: TGTGCCACCTCCCGGGACGCGAACACCGGGGAGCTGTTTTTT
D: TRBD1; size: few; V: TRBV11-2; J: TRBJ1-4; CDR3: CASSPGGGRGQEKLFF; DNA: TGTGCCAGCAGCCCGGGGGGCGGCAGGGGGCAGGAAAAACTGTTTTTT
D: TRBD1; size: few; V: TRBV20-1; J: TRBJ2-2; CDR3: CSARGGQANTGELFF; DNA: TGCAGTGCCAGAGGGGGCCAGGCGAACACCGGGGAGCTGTTTTTT
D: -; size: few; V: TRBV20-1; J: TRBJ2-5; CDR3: CSARRIPAETQYF; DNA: TGCAGTGCTCGGAGGATACCGGCGGAGACCCAGTACTTC
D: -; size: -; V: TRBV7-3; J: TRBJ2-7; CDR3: CASSLDGNYEQYF; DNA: TGTGCCAGCAGCTTAGACGGGAACTACGAGCAGTACTTC
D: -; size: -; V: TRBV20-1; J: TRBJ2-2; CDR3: CSARGPESTGELFF; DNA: TGCAGTGCTAGAGGCCCGGAAAGCACCGGGGAGCTGTTTTTT
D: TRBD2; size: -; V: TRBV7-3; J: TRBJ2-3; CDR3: CASSLQASGRMGTQYF; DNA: TGTGCCAGCAGCTTACAGGCTAGCGGGAGAATGGGTACGCAGTATTTT
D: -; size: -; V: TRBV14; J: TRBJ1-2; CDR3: CASSQQGPNYGYTF; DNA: TGTGCCAGCAGCCAACAGGGGCCTAACTATGGCTACACCTTC
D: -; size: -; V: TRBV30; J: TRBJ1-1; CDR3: CAWSVGWPLQSEAFF; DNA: TGTGCCTGGAGTGTAGGGTGGCCCCTTCAGTCTGAAGCTTTCTTT
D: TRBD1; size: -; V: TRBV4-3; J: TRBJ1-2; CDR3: CASSHTGGHGYTF; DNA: TGCGCCAGCAGCCACACAGGGGGGCATGGCTACACCTTC
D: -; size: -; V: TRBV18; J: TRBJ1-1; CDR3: CASLTTHRTEAFF; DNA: TGTGCCAGCCTAACGACCCACCGCACTGAAGCTTTCTTT
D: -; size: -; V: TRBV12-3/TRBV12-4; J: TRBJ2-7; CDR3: CASSLSIYEQYF; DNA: TGTGCCAGCAGTCTATCTATCTACGAGCAGTACTTC
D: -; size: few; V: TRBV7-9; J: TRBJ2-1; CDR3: CASSLVGTPVNEQFF; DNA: TGTGCCAGCAGCTTAGTAGGGACCCCAGTGAATGAGCAGTTCTTC
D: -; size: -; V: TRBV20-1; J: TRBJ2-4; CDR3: CSASRAGGTKNIQYF; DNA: TGCAGTGCCTCTAGGGCAGGGGGGACCAAAAACATTCAGTACTTC
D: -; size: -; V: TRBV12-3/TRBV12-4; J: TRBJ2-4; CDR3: CASSRGQTLAKNIQYF; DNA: TGTGCCAGCAGCCGCGGACAGACACTAGCCAAAAACATTCAGTACTTC
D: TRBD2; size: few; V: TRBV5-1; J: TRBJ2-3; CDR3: CASSLGGAGVEDTQYF; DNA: TGCGCCAGCAGCCTAGGAGGGGCGGGAGTAGAGGATACGCAGTATTTT
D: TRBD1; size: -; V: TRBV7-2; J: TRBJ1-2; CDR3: CASSLWTGPNYGYTF; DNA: TGTGCCAGCAGCTTGTGGACAGGGCCTAACTATGGCTACACCTTC
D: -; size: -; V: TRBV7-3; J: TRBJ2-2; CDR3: CASSLSGPDGELFF; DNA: TGTGCCAGCAGCTTATCTGGTCCCGACGGGGAGCTGTTTTTT
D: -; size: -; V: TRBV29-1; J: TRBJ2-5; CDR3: CSGDGTSGTQYF; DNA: TGCAGCGGTGATGGGACATCGGGGACCCAGTACTTC
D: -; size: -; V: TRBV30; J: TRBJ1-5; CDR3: CAWSVREYSNQPQHF; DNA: TGTGCCTGGAGTGTACGGGAGTATAGCAATCAGCCCCAGCATTTT
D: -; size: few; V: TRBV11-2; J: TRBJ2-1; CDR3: CASSLRPSSYNEQFF; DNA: TGTGCCAGCAGCTTGAGGCCCAGCTCCTACAATGAGCAGTTCTTC
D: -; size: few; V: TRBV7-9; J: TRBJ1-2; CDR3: CASSLGGGSNYGYTF; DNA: TGTGCCAGCAGCTTAGGAGGCGGTTCTAACTATGGCTACACCTTC
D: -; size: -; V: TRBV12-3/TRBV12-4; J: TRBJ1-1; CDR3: CASRTGQTNTEAFF; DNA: TGTGCCAGCAGGACCGGACAGACAAACACTGAAGCTTTCTTT
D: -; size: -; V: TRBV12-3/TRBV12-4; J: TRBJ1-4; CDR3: CASSDDRRKLEKLFF; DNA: TGTGCCAGCAGCGACGACAGGCGGAAACTAGAAAAACTGTTTTTT
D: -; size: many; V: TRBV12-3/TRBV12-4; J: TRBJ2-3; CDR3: CASSFAPPEDTQYF; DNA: TGTGCCAGCAGTTTCGCACCACCGGAAGATACGCAGTATTTT
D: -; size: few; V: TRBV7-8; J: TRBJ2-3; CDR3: CASSLSASTQYF; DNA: TGTGCCAGCAGCTTAAGCGCGAGTACGCAGTATTTT
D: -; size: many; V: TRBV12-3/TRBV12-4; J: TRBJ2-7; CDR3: CASSLGAGEQYF; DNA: TGTGCCAGCAGTTTAGGGGCAGGCGAGCAGTACTTC
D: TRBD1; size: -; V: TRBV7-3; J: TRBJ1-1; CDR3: CASSLTGVDTEAFF; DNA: TGTGCCAGCAGCTTGACAGGGGTAGACACTGAAGCTTTCTTT
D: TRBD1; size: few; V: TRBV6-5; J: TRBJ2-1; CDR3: CASSYQGQGPYNEQFF; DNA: TGTGCCAGCAGTTACCAGGGACAGGGACCTTACAATGAGCAGTTCTTC
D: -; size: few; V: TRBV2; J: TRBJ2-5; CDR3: CASSARLNQETQYF; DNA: TGTGCCAGCAGTGCAAGACTAAACCAAGAGACCCAGTACTTC
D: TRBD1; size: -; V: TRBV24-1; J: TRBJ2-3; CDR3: CATSRDSFYDTQYF; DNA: TGTGCCACCAGTAGGGACAGTTTTTATGATACGCAGTATTTT
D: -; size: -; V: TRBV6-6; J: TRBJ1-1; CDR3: CASSYLGRTEAFF; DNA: TGTGCCAGCAGTTACCTGGGGCGGACTGAAGCTTTCTTT
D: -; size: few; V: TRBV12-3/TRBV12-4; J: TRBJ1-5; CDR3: CASSLLASGQPQHF; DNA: TGTGCCAGCAGTTTACTGGCTTCAGGTCAGCCCCAGCATTTT
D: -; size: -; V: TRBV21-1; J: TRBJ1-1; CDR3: CASSKTGTVGAFF; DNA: TGTGCCAGCAGCAAAACCGGGACAGTCGGAGCTTTCTTT
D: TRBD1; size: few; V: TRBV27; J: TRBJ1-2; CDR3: CAVLDRSFYGYTF; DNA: TGCGCCGTGCTGGACAGGAGCTTCTATGGCTACACCTTC
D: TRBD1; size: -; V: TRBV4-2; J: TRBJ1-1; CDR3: CASSPGQGRGRTEAFF; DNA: TGTGCCAGCAGCCCCGGACAGGGCCGAGGTAGAACTGAAGCTTTCTTT
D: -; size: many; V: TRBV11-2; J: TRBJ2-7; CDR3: CASSLFTQLTYEQYF; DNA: TGTGCCAGCAGCTTATTTACACAGCTTACCTACGAGCAGTACTTC
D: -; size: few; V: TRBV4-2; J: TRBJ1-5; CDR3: CASSQDGLADGQPQHF; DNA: TGTGCCAGCAGCCAAGACGGCTTGGCAGACGGCCAGCCCCAGCATTTT
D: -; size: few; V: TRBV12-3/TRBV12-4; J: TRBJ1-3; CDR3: CASRLASGNTIYF; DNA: TGTGCCAGCCGTTTGGCCTCTGGAAACACCATATATTTT
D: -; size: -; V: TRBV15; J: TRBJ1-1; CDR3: CATSSGTLLNTEAFF; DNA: TGTGCCACCAGCAGCGGGACACTCTTGAACACTGAAGCTTTCTTT
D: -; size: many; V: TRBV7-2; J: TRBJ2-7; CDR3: CASSLARISGALVYEQYF; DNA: TGTGCCAGCAGCTTAGCCCGGATTTCAGGGGCCCTCGTCTACGAGCAGTACTTC
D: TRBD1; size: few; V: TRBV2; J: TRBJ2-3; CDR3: CASSSTGFADTQYF; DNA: TGTGCCAGCAGTTCGACAGGGTTTGCAGATACGCAGTATTTT
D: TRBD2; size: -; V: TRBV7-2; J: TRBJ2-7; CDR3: CASSARLAGVGEQYF; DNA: TGTGCCAGCAGCGCGAGACTAGCGGGAGTTGGCGAGCAGTACTTC
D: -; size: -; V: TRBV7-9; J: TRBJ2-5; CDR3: CASSWQGGETQYF; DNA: TGTGCCAGCAGCTGGCAAGGGGGAGAGACCCAGTACTTC
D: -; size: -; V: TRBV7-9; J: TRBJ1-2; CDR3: CASSSTGHYGYTF; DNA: TGTGCCAGCAGCTCGACAGGACACTATGGCTACACCTTC